This passage covers 16 T cell receptor beta chains from one sample sequenced in a study of identical twins. TCRdb reprocessed the 5' RACE reads via MiXCR and lists one record per CDR3 protein. The repertoire holds 500,000 or so distinct CDR3 sequences, with roughly an eighth as singletons. This sample also appeared in a second study, on yellow fever vaccine responses in identical twins.

Material: CD4+ T cells sorted from blood. These receptor sequences come from a woman under 30 in good health.

In this sample, this clonotype turned up a few times. This chain uses TRBV28 with TRBJ2-1; 8 nucleotides align to TRBD2. The CDR3 has 16 amino acids. The J segment lost 6 bases and the V segment lost 4 bases, leaving 11 bases of the junction unmatched. From germline, CDR1 is MDHEN and CDR2 SYDVKM. The CDR3 DNA is TGTGCCAGCAGTTCTTCCGGGACTAGGTTCCCCAATGAGCAGTTCTTC. Its protein product is CASSSSGTRFPNEQFF.

This clonotype was recorded a few times. The rearrangement joins TRBV5-1 to TRBJ2-7; a weak D match, TRBD1 (6 bases). V was clipped by 4 bases and J by 2 bases, with 13 bases between them. Per germline, CDR1 SGHRS and CDR2 YFSETQ. The CDR3 is made up of 14 amino acids. CDR3 amino acids: CASSTLQGPYEQYF. Written as DNA, the CDR3 is TGCGCCAGCAGCACCCTACAGGGACCCTACGAGCAGTACTTC. Full variable domain (rest looked up from reference TRBV5-1 and TRBJ2-7): KAGVTQTPRYLIKTRGQQVTLSCSPISGHRSVSWYQQTPGQGLQFLFEYFSETQRNKGNFPGRFSGRQFSNSRSEMNVSTLELGDSALYLCASSTLQGPYEQYFGPGTRLTVT.

The chain is built from TRBV6-5 and TRBJ2-5; possibly TRBD2 for D (6 bases). V shed 0 bases and J shed 5 bases, with 10 bases lying between them. Germline V gene data show CDR1 as MNHEY and CDR2 as SVGAGI. The CDR3 spans 14 residues. The CDR3 DNA is TGTGCCAGCAGTTACTCGACTAGTCCGGAGACCCAGTACTTC. Translating it yields CASSYSTSPETQYF.

This chain connects TRBV29-1 to TRBJ1-2; maybe TRBD1 (5 bases). Germline V CDR1 and CDR2: SQVTM, ANQGSEA. Trimming took off 2 bases at V and 3 bases at J, with 7 bases between the two ends. The CDR3 is 12 amino acids. DNA of the CDR3: TGCAGCGTTGAACGGGGGGACTATGGCTACACCTTC. Translated: CSVERGDYGYTF. The full variable domain, its missing parts supplied by reference TRBV29-1 and TRBJ1-2, is SAVISQKPSRDICQRGTSLTIQCQVDSQVTMMFWYRQQPGQSLTLIATANQGSEATYESGFVIDKFPISRPNLTFSTLTVSNMSPEDSSIYLCSVERGDYGYTFGSGTRLTVV.

This chain joins TRBV5-4 and TRBJ2-5, with 8 positions matching TRBD1. The CDR3 consists of 15 residues. V lost 1 base to trimming and J lost 5 bases; unmatched junction nucleotides: 7. The germline V gene encodes CDR1 SGHNT and CDR2 YYREEE (reference sequence). CDR3: CASSLPAGGWETQYF. The CDR3 DNA follows: TGTGCCAGCAGCTTGCCCGCAGGGGGCTGGGAGACCCAGTACTTC.

This clonotype was detected ten times or more. The chain recombines TRBV20-1 with TRBJ1-1; D unclear. The germline V gene encodes CDR1 DFQATT and CDR2 SNEGSKA (reference sequence). The V end was cut by 6 bases, the J end by 1 base, with 12 bases between. The CDR3 has 13 amino acids. Here the CDR3 DNA reads TGCAGTGCACTCCCGGACGGGAACACTGAAGCTTTCTTT. Amino acids: CSALPDGNTEAFF.

The rearrangement joins TRBV10-1 to TRBJ2-3, with TRBD2 identical over 7 bases. V dropped 4 bases and J dropped 4; count of bases not matched to a gene: 5. The germline CDR1 and CDR2 sequences are WNHNN and SYGVQD (reference sequence). CDR3 length: 14 residues. In DNA, the CDR3 is TGCGCCAGCAGTGTGGCGGGAGAGGCAGATACGCAGTATTTT. This codes for CASSVAGEADTQYF.

This clonotype appeared a few times. The rearrangement joins TRBV2 to TRBJ2-7; 12 nucleotides match TRBD2. The germline gives CDR1 SNHLY, CDR2 FYNNEI. V trimming: 1 base; J trimming: 7 bases; junction bases outside the gene matches: 5. The CDR3 contains 15 residues. This CDR3 is CASSEGLAGVREQYF. The CDR3 nucleotides are TGTGCCAGCAGTGAAGGACTAGCGGGGGTACGAGAGCAGTACTTC. Variable domain in full (rest from reference TRBV2 and TRBJ2-7): EPEVTQTPSHQVTQMGQEVILRCVPISNHLYFYWYRQILGQKVEFLVSFYNNEISEKSEIFDDQFSVERPDGSNFTLKIRSTKLEDSAMYFCASSEGLAGVREQYFGPGTRLTVT.

This clonotype has a count of ten or more. The genes are TRBV12-3 or TRBV12-4 and TRBJ1-2, with TRBD1 identical over 9 bases. This CDR3 is built from 13 residues. Trimming cost V 3 bases and J 6 bases; bases outside gene matches: 2. The CDR3: CASSFRDRDGYTF. CDR3 coding DNA: TGTGCCAGCAGTTTCCGGGACAGGGATGGCTACACCTTC.

This clonotype turned up a few times. V and J are TRBV29-1 and TRBJ2-4; D unclear. Germline loops: CDR1 SQVTM, CDR2 ANQGSEA. This CDR3 comprises 11 residues. V was pared by 2 bases and J by 8 bases, with 7 bases between. The CDR3 DNA follows: TGCAGCGTTGAACTTGATGACATTCAGTACTTC. This translates into CSVELDDIQYF.

The J gene is TRBJ1-1, the V gene TRBV6-1; no clear D. V dropped 0 bases and J dropped 11 bases, with 16 bases sitting between them. The germline gives CDR1 MNHNS, CDR2 SASEGT. This CDR3 has 14 amino acids. CDR3 DNA sequence: TGTGCCAGCAGTGAAGCGTTTGAAGGTTTAGGGGCTTTCTTT. Its protein product is CASSEAFEGLGAFF.

This chain links TRBV6-1 with TRBJ1-5, with 7 bases matching TRBD1. The CDR3 extends over 13 amino acids. Germline V gene data show CDR1 as MNHNS and CDR2 as SASEGT. J was trimmed by 7 bases and V by 6 bases; bases with no gene match: 6. The CDR3 DNA reads TGTGCCAGCAGACAGGGGTCAGGACAGCCCCAGCATTTT. Translated: CASRQGSGQPQHF.

This clonotype was counted ten times or more. The chain couples TRBV20-1 to TRBJ2-2; possible D gene TRBD1, 5 bases. Germline-derived CDR1 and CDR2 are DFQATT and SNEGSKA (reference sequence). This CDR3 is built from 15 residues. Trimming left V 1 base short and J 1 base short, with 10 bases between. CDR3 sequence reads: CSARGGQRNTGELFF. CDR3 nucleotide sequence: TGCAGTGCTAGAGGAGGACAAAGGAACACCGGGGAGCTGTTTTTT.

The chain joins TRBV7-2 to TRBJ1-1; a possible D gene is TRBD1 (6 bases). CDR3 length: 15 amino acids. The germline V gene encodes CDR1 SGHTA and CDR2 FQGNSA. Between the trimmed V and J ends, which lost 1 base and 6 bases, there was a span of 15 bases. The DNA of the CDR3 is TGTGCCAGCAGCTTAGAAGTGGGGGCTAGGTCTGAAGCTTTCTTT. Its protein product is CASSLEVGARSEAFF.

The rearrangement joins TRBV12-3 or TRBV12-4 to TRBJ2-3; no firm D call. The CDR3 loop spans 14 amino acids. V was cut by 7 bases and J by 2 bases, with 13 bases left in between. DNA for the CDR3: TGTGCCAGCACCCACCCCCTACACACAGATACGCAGTATTTT. This gives the protein CASTHPLHTDTQYF.

This clonotype was seen repeatedly, ten times or more. The chain uses TRBV15 and TRBJ2-5, with 7 bases that match TRBD1. Germline loops: CDR1 LNHNV, CDR2 YYDKDF (reference sequence). V trimming: 8 bases; J trimming: 1 base; junction bases outside the gene matches: 10. This CDR3 is 15 amino acids long. In nucleotides, the CDR3 is TGTGCCACCGTGACAGGGTATAGATTCCAAGAGACCCAGTACTTC. The encoded protein is CATVTGYRFQETQYF.